These 24 T cell receptor beta chains originate from one sample sequenced in a study of blood T cell repertoires in COVID-19. Sequencing was performed with immunoSEQ multiplex PCR; in TCRdb, only in-frame clones are kept and a portion is missing. This sample has 230,000 or so clones, with around 80% found just once. Input material: peripheral blood. All receptors derive from a young man with active or convalescent COVID-19.

This clone was seen only once. The genes are TRBV5-1 and TRBJ2-1; D perhaps matches TRBD2 (5 bases). CDR1 and CDR2 from the germline V gene are SGHRS and YFSETQ. The length of the CDR3 is 16 residues. Trimming took 2 bases from V and 2 from J, leaving 14 bases between them. CDR3 bases: TGCGCCAGCAGCTTTCGAAGCGGAGGAGCCTACAATGAGCAGTTCTTC. Residues: CASSFRSGGAYNEQFF. The full variable domain, in which reference TRBV5-1 and TRBJ2-1 provide the parts outside the CDR3, is KAGVTQTPRYLIKTRGQQVTLSCSPISGHRSVSWYQQTPGQGLQFLFEYFSETQRNKGNFPGRFSGRQFSNSRSEMNVSTLELGDSALYLCASSFRSGGAYNEQFFGPGTRLTVL.

The chain recombines TRBV15 with TRBJ1-5; tentatively, D is TRBD1 (6 bases). The CDR3 sequence is 14 residues long. The V and J ends lost 3 bases and 4 bases respectively, with 10 bases between them. Looked up from germline, CDR1 is LNHNV and CDR2 is YYDKDF (reference sequence). In nucleotides, the CDR3 is TGTGCCACCAGCAGGGGGGGGGCGAATCAGCCCCAGCATTTT. Encoded protein: CATSRGGANQPQHF.

On this clone itself: One end of the junction fails to match germline, which may point to a read error. The rearrangement joins TRBV7-7 to TRBJ2-2, with 11 nucleotides matching TRBD2. The CDR3 extends over 16 amino acids. In germline, CDR1 is SSHAT, CDR2 FNYEAQ (reference sequence). This CDR3 reads CASSPTSGSFGGELFF. In DNA, the CDR3 is TGTGCTAGCAGCCCAACTAGCGGGAGCTTCGGCGGGGAGCTGTTTTTT.

V gene TRBV7-9 combines with J gene TRBJ1-6; tentatively, D is TRBD1 (5 bases). The CDR3 is made up of 14 amino acids. Trimming removed 3 bases at V and 8 bases at J, with 11 bases between. Germline lookup yields CDR1 SEHNR and CDR2 FQNEAQ (reference sequence). As DNA, the CDR3 is TGTGCCAGCAGCTTCGGGGGGGTCGATTCACCCCTCCACTTT. Its translation: CASSFGGVDSPLHF.

This clone was seen once. V and J are TRBV6-5 and TRBJ1-1, with a tentative D call TRBD1 (5 bases). Germline assignment: CDR1 MNHEY and CDR2 SVGAGI. The length of the CDR3 is 13 residues. The CDR3 sequence: CASGGATDTEAFF. The DNA of the CDR3 is TGTGCTTCAGGCGGGGCTACGGACACTGAAGCTTTCTTT.

The chain links TRBV27 to TRBJ1-1; TRBD1 is a possible D gene (5 bases). The V gene lost 5 bases and the J gene lost 7 bases, with 17 bases spanning the gap. CDR1 is MNHEY, CDR2 SMNVEV, per germline (reference sequence). This CDR3 region has 14 residues. The CDR3 DNA is TGTGCCAGCAGTGCCGGGGGGGGACTTGGTGAAGCTTTCTTT. This gives the protein CASSAGGGLGEAFF.

The J gene is TRBJ2-7, the V gene TRBV15, with D possibly being TRBD2 (5 bases). The V end was cut by 7 bases, the J end by 0 bases, with 10 bases between. The CDR3 sequence is 13 residues long. Germline V gene data show CDR1 as LNHNV and CDR2 as YYDKDF (reference sequence). CDR3 amino acids: CATNSGYSYEQYF. The CDR3 bases are TGTGCCACCAACTCGGGATACTCCTACGAGCAGTACTTC.

The rearrangement links TRBV10-1 to TRBJ2-3; 7 bases match TRBD1. The V gene end was trimmed by 9 bases and the J gene end by 3 bases; junction bases not matched to a gene: 12. The CDR3 loop spans 15 amino acids. Germline assignment: CDR1 WNHNN and CDR2 SYGVQD (reference sequence). The CDR3 DNA follows: TGCGCCAGTTTACCAACTCGACAGGGTACAGATACGCAGTATTTT. It is translated as CASLPTRQGTDTQYF.

V is TRBV5-1 and J is TRBJ2-3; D gene ambiguous. Germline lookup yields CDR1 SGHRS and CDR2 YFSETQ. V lost 5 bases and J 2 bases, leaving 12 bases between the germline ends. This CDR3 comprises 14 residues. The CDR3 is CASSVMRTTDTQYF. The CDR3 DNA sequence: TGCGCCAGCAGTGTGATGAGAACCACAGATACGCAGTATTTT.

The rearrangement joins TRBV28 to TRBJ2-7; tentatively, D is TRBD1 (6 bases). The germline V and J ends were trimmed by 0 bases and 2 bases, with 8 bases remaining between them. CDR1 MDHEN and CDR2 SYDVKM come from the germline V gene. This CDR3 has 14 amino acids. CDR3 sequence: CASSLWGDTYEQYF. Written as DNA, the CDR3 is TGTGCCAGCAGTTTATGGGGGGACACCTACGAGCAGTACTTC.

The CDR3 is CASSLGTDQPQHF. CDR3 coding DNA: TGTGCCAGCAGCTTAGGGACAGATCAGCCCCAGCATTTT. The chain carries TRBV13 and TRBJ1-5; TRBD1 might be the D (5 bases). This CDR3 has 13 residues. Germline CDR1 and CDR2: PRHDT and FYEKMQ (reference sequence). Between the trimmed V and J ends, which lost 0 bases and 5 bases, there was a span of 5 bases.

The chain has TRBV7-3 and TRBJ2-2; D may be TRBD2 (5 bases). The V and J ends lost 2 bases and 2 bases respectively, with 12 bases between them. From germline, CDR1 is SGHTA and CDR2 FQGTGA. The CDR3 sequence is 16 residues long. CDR3 DNA sequence: TGTGCCAGCAGCTTACAGCGGAGTCTTAACACCGGGGAGCTGTTTTTT. This sequence encodes CASSLQRSLNTGELFF.

The CDR3 reads CASSVATGGVKNIQYF. CDR3 DNA sequence: TGTGCCAGCAGCGTAGCTACTGGAGGGGTGAAAAACATTCAGTACTTC. The V and J genes are TRBV9 and TRBJ2-4, with D possibly TRBD2 on 6 matching bases. This CDR3 has 16 residues. Trimming left V 0 bases short and J 4 bases short, with 14 bases between. Germline V gene lookup returns CDR1 SGDLS and CDR2 YYNGEE.

V is TRBV27 and J is TRBJ1-1, with a tentative D call TRBD1 (5 bases). The CDR3 loop spans 14 amino acids. Germline V gene lookup returns CDR1 MNHEY and CDR2 SMNVEV (reference sequence). V dropped 2 bases and J dropped 5 bases, with 12 bases sitting between them. CDR3 residues: CASSLGGGTTEAFF. CDR3 sequence (DNA): TGTGCCAGCAGTTTAGGGGGGGGGACGACTGAAGCTTTCTTT.

The chain recombines TRBV5-4 with TRBJ2-3; 15 bases are a match to TRBD2. The germline gives CDR1 SGHNT, CDR2 YYREEE (reference sequence). The ends lost 4 bases at V and 2 bases at J; junction bases unmatched: 11. The CDR3 loop spans 19 amino acids. CDR3 loop: CASSRGGLAGGFPTDTQYF. The CDR3 DNA is TGTGCCAGCAGCCGAGGTGGACTAGCGGGGGGGTTCCCCACAGATACGCAGTATTTT.

This clone was seen only a few times. The chain uses TRBV7-3 and TRBJ1-2; D unclear. Trimming took 6 bases from V and 4 from J, leaving 12 bases between them. The germline V gene encodes CDR1 SGHTA and CDR2 FQGTGA. The CDR3 contains 13 residues. CDR3 sequence: CASSPGDPYGYTF. The CDR3 region has the DNA TGTGCCAGCAGTCCCGGGGATCCCTATGGCTACACCTTC.

J is TRBJ2-2 and V is TRBV4-3; the D is unclear. Germline CDR1 is LGHNA and CDR2 is YSLEER. Trimming removed 1 base at V and 5 bases at J, with 5 bases between. The CDR3 covers 13 residues. The CDR3 sequence: CASSQVITGELFF. CDR3 bases: TGCGCCAGCAGCCAAGTAATAACCGGGGAGCTGTTTTTT.

V is TRBV6-5 and J is TRBJ2-1; 7 bases are shared with TRBD2. CDR3 length: 15 amino acids. From germline, CDR1 is MNHEY and CDR2 SVGAGI. V was clipped by 6 bases and J by 0 bases; unmatched bases: 5. CDR3 bases: TGTGCCAGCAGACCGGCGGGGGTCTCCTACAATGAGCAGTTCTTC. Translation: CASRPAGVSYNEQFF.

The chain combines TRBV19 with TRBJ1-5; 8 bases line up with TRBD1. The trim removed 5 bases at V and 7 bases at J, leaving 7 bases unmatched. The CDR3 is 14 residues long. The germline CDR1 and CDR2 sequences are LNHDA and SQIVND (reference sequence). The CDR3 DNA is TGTGCCAGTAGTCCTGGACAGGGCCGGCAGCCCCAGCATTTT. Amino acid sequence: CASSPGQGRQPQHF.

The CDR3 nucleotides are TGCGCCAGCAGCACCCCCGGGACTAGCGGACTTTTAAAGGGAGATACGCAGTATTTT. Its protein product is CASSTPGTSGLLKGDTQYF. The gene calls are TRBV5-1 and TRBJ2-3, with 11 bases aligning to TRBD2. The CDR3 covers 19 residues. With 4 bases clipped from V and 5 bases from J, the junction kept 18 bases outside the gene matches. Germline CDR1 SGHRS, CDR2 YFSETQ.

This clone was seen a few times. The chain joins TRBV29-1 to TRBJ2-7; 8 bases align to TRBD2. After removal of 4 bases from V and 7 bases from J, the junction contained 12 bases not matched to a gene. Looked up from germline, CDR1 is SQVTM and CDR2 is ANQGSEA. The CDR3 spans 14 residues. Written as DNA, the CDR3 is TGCAGCGTTGCCCCCCGGGGGGGCCAAGGGGAGCAGTACTTC. Its translation is CSVAPRGGQGEQYF.

V is TRBV6-5 and J is TRBJ2-7, with 11 bases that match TRBD2. With V trimmed by 6 bases and J by 5 bases, 9 bases remained unmatched. The CDR3 covers 15 residues. Germline assignment: CDR1 MNHEY and CDR2 SVGAGI. The CDR3 sequence is CASRGGRLAGNEQYF. Written as DNA, the CDR3 is TGTGCCAGCAGGGGGGGGAGACTAGCGGGAAACGAGCAGTACTTC.

This CDR3 reads CASSYRTTGPGNTIYF. The CDR3 bases are TGTGCCAGCAGCTACCGAACTACAGGGCCTGGAAACACCATATATTTT. The V call is TRBV5-6, the J call TRBJ1-3; D might be TRBD1 (6 bases). CDR1 SGHDT and CDR2 YYEEEE come from the germline V gene. The CDR3 contains 16 residues. V lost 3 bases and J 2 bases, leaving 15 bases between the germline ends. Full variable domain (remainder filled in from reference TRBV5-6 and TRBJ1-3): DAGVTQSPTHLIKTRGQQVTLRCSPKSGHDTVSWYQQALGQGPQFIFQYYEEEERQRGNFPDRFSGHQFPNYSSELNVNALLLGDSALYLCASSYRTTGPGNTIYFGEGSWLTVV.

The chain employs TRBV30 and TRBJ2-7, with D possibly TRBD1 on 6 matching bases. The CDR3 consists of 13 residues. Germline assignment: CDR1 GTSNPN and CDR2 SVGIG (reference sequence). V was shortened by 1 base and J by 5 bases, with 12 bases between the two germline ends. Here the CDR3 reads CAWSGQGLNEQYF. The CDR3 region has the DNA TGTGCCTGGAGTGGGCAGGGGCTGAACGAGCAGTACTTC.